The 11 T cell receptor beta chains given below trace back to one sample, sequenced in a study of blood T cell repertoires in COVID-19. The protocol was immunoSEQ multiplex PCR, while the TCRdb copy is restricted to in-frame clones and leaves out a portion. This table holds 350,000 to 450,000 clones, around 86% found once. Sequenced: peripheral blood. The receptors shown here come from a human donor in a cohort sampled during active COVID-19.

The chain employs TRBV4-2 and TRBJ2-3, with 10 bases lining up with TRBD2. This CDR3 has 16 residues. Germline CDR1 and CDR2: LGHNA and YNFKEQ. With 4 bases clipped from V and 8 bases from J, the junction kept 12 bases outside the gene matches. The CDR3 DNA is TGTGCCAGCAGCCGCCGGGGAGCGGGGGGGCCGGGTACGCAGTATTTT. Its protein is CASSRRGAGGPGTQYF.

The chain employs TRBV5-4 and TRBJ2-5; tentatively, D is TRBD2 (6 bases). Germline CDR1 SGHNT, CDR2 YYREEE (reference sequence). V was cut by 5 bases and J by 5 bases, with 16 bases left in between. The CDR3 loop spans 14 amino acids. The chain's CDR3 is CASSRGGKSETQYF. The CDR3 DNA follows: TGTGCCAGCAGTCGAGGCGGGAAATCGGAGACCCAGTACTTC.

This clone was counted once. As DNA, the CDR3 is TGTGCCAGCAGCTTCCAGGGGGCGGGTGGAAACACCATATATTTT. Its translation: CASSFQGAGGNTIYF. The chain recombines TRBV6-5 with TRBJ1-3; TRBD1 matches 8 bases. The CDR3 runs to 15 residues. CDR1 is MNHEY, CDR2 SVGAGI, per germline. Unmatched junction bases numbered 7, after V lost 6 bases and J lost 3 bases.

This chain joins TRBV28 and TRBJ2-5; 12 positions match TRBD2. The trim removed 6 bases at V and 1 base at J, leaving 9 bases unmatched. The length of the CDR3 is 17 residues. In germline, CDR1 is MDHEN, CDR2 SYDVKM. The CDR3 bases are TGTGCCAGCAGCCTGGGACTAGCGGGCGAATCCCAAGAGACCCAGTACTTC. This encodes CASSLGLAGESQETQYF.

The genes are TRBV6-4 and TRBJ1-1; 8 positions agree with TRBD1. The germline CDR1 and CDR2 sequences are MRHNA and SNTAGT. Trimming took 6 bases from V and 0 from J; bases not matched to a gene: 9. The CDR3 has 16 amino acids. This CDR3 is CASRTDRGPVNTEAFF. DNA for the CDR3: TGTGCCAGCAGAACCGACAGGGGACCCGTGAACACTGAAGCTTTCTTT.

The chain joins TRBV9 to TRBJ2-1; D is perhaps TRBD2 (7 bases). CDR3 length: 16 residues. The germline CDR1 and CDR2 sequences are SGDLS and YYNGEE. Trimming removed 3 bases from V and 4 bases from J, with 17 bases in between. The CDR3 protein is CASSARRGAGYNEQFF. The CDR3 region has the DNA TGTGCCAGCAGCGCGCGCCGGGGGGCGGGATACAATGAGCAGTTCTTC. The full variable domain, in which reference TRBV9 and TRBJ2-1 provide the parts outside the CDR3, is DSGVTQTPKHLITATGQRVTLRCSPRSGDLSVYWYQQSLDQGLQFLIQYYNGEERAKGNILERFSAQQFPDLHSELNLSSLELGDSALYFCASSARRGAGYNEQFFGPGTRLTVL.

V and J are TRBV16 and TRBJ1-2; tentative D call: TRBD1 (6 bases). Germline V gene sequence: CDR1 KGHSY, CDR2 FQNENV. This CDR3 has 15 amino acids. Trimming removed 4 bases from V and 9 bases from J, with 21 bases in between. CDR3 amino acids: CASSLRGLSTGSYTF. CDR3 in DNA: TGTGCCAGCAGCCTTCGGGGTTTGAGCACAGGGAGCTACACCTTC.

The chain links TRBV2 to TRBJ1-5, with D unresolved. CDR1 SNHLY and CDR2 FYNNEI come from the germline V gene. The CDR3 loop spans 13 amino acids. The V end was cut by 6 bases, the J end by 0 bases, with 6 bases between. The CDR3 DNA reads as TGTGCCAGCAGCCGAGTTAGCAATCAGCCCCAGCATTTT. It specifies CASSRVSNQPQHF. The variable domain in full, completed from reference TRBV2 and TRBJ1-5, reads EPEVTQTPSHQVTQMGQEVILRCVPISNHLYFYWYRQILGQKVEFLVSFYNNEISEKSEIFDDQFSVERPDGSNFTLKIRSTKLEDSAMYFCASSRVSNQPQHFGDGTRLSIL.

The gene calls are TRBV2 and TRBJ2-5; D unclear. Germline lookup yields CDR1 SNHLY and CDR2 FYNNEI. The CDR3 sequence is 15 residues long. Deletions cut 0 bases from V and 1 base from J, with 9 bases between. The DNA for the CDR3 is TGTGCCAGCAGTGAAGCAGTGAGTTCCCAAGAGACCCAGTACTTC. Translation: CASSEAVSSQETQYF.

This clone was recorded a few times. The V call is TRBV5-1, the J call TRBJ1-3; D gene uncertain. The CDR3 is 15 residues long. The V gene lost 6 bases and the J gene lost 0 bases, with 13 bases spanning the gap. Germline lookup yields CDR1 SGHRS and CDR2 YFSETQ. Written as DNA, the CDR3 is TGCGCCAGCACCCGGGAGGGCACCTCTGGAAACACCATATATTTT. Encoded protein: CASTREGTSGNTIYF.

The chain links TRBV28 to TRBJ2-1; 10 nucleotides match TRBD2. Trimming at V came to 5 bases and at J to 4 bases, leaving 8 bases not matched to a gene. Germline-derived CDR1 and CDR2 are MDHEN and SYDVKM. The CDR3 covers 16 residues. CDR3 coding DNA: TGTGCCAGCAGTCCTATCCTAGCGGGAGCTTACAATGAGCAGTTCTTC. Translation: CASSPILAGAYNEQFF.